Reported below is one TCR beta chain. The clone's antigen remains unknown. Base qualities were left out, and no much larger clone turns up one base away. The data were obtained in a study of cytomegalovirus exposure and HLA in healthy donors (dated by TCRdb to about 2017). About the study as a whole: According to an earlier analysis of 587 of the donors, about 179 million T cells yielded 90 million to 140 million unique TCR beta sequences and 276 Gb of sequence data. An early release that covered more than 550 HLA-typed donors contained about 300 gigabases of sequencing data and 65 million to 100 million unique TCR sequences. Of the 300 to 500 genotyped donors, approximately 80% were placed in the genetic ancestry cluster associated with self-reported Caucasian donors. The study aimed to test whether cataloging public T cell receptors could reveal signatures of past pathogen exposure. The T cell repertoires of several hundred subjects were profiled by immunosequencing and related to cytomegalovirus serostatus. A separate validation cohort of roughly 130 different subjects was used in addition to the roughly 670-subject first cohort. High-throughput TCR immunosequencing, statistical association of individual TCRs with disease status, and machine learning were combined to predict cytomegalovirus infection status. A later analysis re-analyzed previously published TCR beta repertoires from 650 to 800 donors and added high-resolution HLA genotyping to study TCR occurrence patterns. Rather than drawing on any new phenotypic data, the later analysis identified candidate immune exposures from TCR beta sequences and the way those sequences occurred across donors. An earlier analysis of several hundred of the donors applied high-throughput TCR beta sequencing to assess whether each TCR beta V gene segment acted as functional or pseudogenic. Alongside the repertoire data, information on donor age, sex, ethnicity and CMV serostatus was compiled. Genome-wide SNP genotypes for about three fifths of the roughly 670 donors were used in a later genetic analysis, which treated that subset as a discovery cohort. Every repertoire in the discovery cohort had been generated on one and the same sequencing platform. Both class I and class II loci were covered by HLA typing, at four-digit resolution. Typing coverage varied by locus: roughly 629-640 donors for A, B, C, DRB1 and DQB1; about 520 for DQA1; over 600 for DPA1; around 490 for DPB1. Four or five DR-DQ haplotypes were handled as single units for association and clustering because linkage in the cohort was strong. On average, about 200,000 unique TCR beta nucleotide sequences were sequenced per donor among 398 genotyped donors of the cohort, with roughly 18% of those sequences being non-productive.

The paper's findings and limits, for the study overall: Because counts were too low, around 18 rarely observed V segments, including chromosome 9 orphons, were left out of the earlier analysis of a few hundred of the donors. Broadly in line with IMGT annotations, most TCR beta V segments showed up in productive rearrangements about 87% or about 30% of the time in an earlier analysis of approximately 640 of the donors. According to a later analysis, parvovirus B19, influenza, CMV and Epstein-Barr virus appeared linked to several top co-occurrence clusters. A later genetic analysis reported fewer N-insertions in productive TCRs among donors in an Asian-associated ancestry cluster than the 666-donor mean. A later analysis found that most CMV-associated TCR beta chains appeared HLA-restricted, with HLA associations seemingly driven largely by CMV exposure. A cluster of highly shared sequence variants was judged likely to be a technical artifact of the sequencing pipeline. Only TCR beta chains were sequenced in this cohort, and the absence of alpha or paired-chain data limited detectable features. In vitro tests confirmed that a few of the cytomegalovirus-associated TCR beta chains recognize cytomegalovirus antigens. Compared with equally common non-associated chains, HLA-associated TCR beta chains in a later analysis were more clonally expanded and had lower generation probabilities. A further reported finding was that TCR beta sequences accurately predicted the HLA-A and HLA-B alleles for most subjects in the first cohort. Most TCR sequences were observed very rarely across donors, whereas some public TCRs were present in many individuals. The study listed 164 TCR beta chains as associated with cytomegalovirus. At a false discovery rate of 0.05, a later analysis linked fewer than 20,000 TCR beta sequences to specific HLA alleles. Linkage disequilibrium might explain the correlated functional status among segregating V segments, but an unknown experimental factor could not be excluded. A later genetic analysis associated a missense DCLRE1C variant with V-gene and J-gene trimming of TCR beta chains, and an independent cohort replicated the association. HLA typing was unavailable for some donors at each locus, so association tests used only the typed subset. A later analysis found that TCR association rates varied across HLA loci, with DRB1 alleles showing the most associated TCRs and HLA-C alleles the fewest. Cytomegalovirus status was reported to be diagnosed by the classifier with high specificity and sensitivity in both the original and validation cohorts. It was suggested by the authors that the approach could potentially be generalized to other disease states and immunological phenotypes. When HLA alleles, especially DR and DQ, strongly co-occurred, attributing TCR associations to individual alleles was difficult. For the cohort, immune exposure information was limited to CMV serostatus. Presence/absence analyses assumed roughly uniform sequencing depth across donors, an assumption that may not hold.

The library was produced with the immunoSEQ multiplex PCR assay. The multiplex PCR relied on a mix of 60 forward primers for TCR Vbeta segments and 13 reverse primers for TCR Jbeta segments. The CDR3 region of rearranged TCR beta genes was amplified from genomic DNA with a multiplex PCR assay. Amplified TCR beta libraries were sequenced as 87-base-pair reads on the Illumina HiSeq System. Per the source publication's procedure: In a later analysis, tens of millions of unique TCR beta chains were counted across the roughly 610 repertoires, and about 9.9 million of these chains were shared by at least two donors. Raw reads were error-corrected and collapsed into unique sequences by a nearest-neighbor algorithm in which closely related sequences were merged to remove PCR and sequencing errors. To assign V, D and J gene segments, CDR3 sequences were aligned to IMGT reference sequences. For a sequence to be retained, a match of at least six nucleotides was required to both a V gene segment and a J gene segment. A rearrangement was called productive if the CDR3 had no stop codons and remained in frame with V and J, and every other rearrangement was called non-productive. Following IMGT convention, CDR3 was defined as the stretch from the second conserved V-encoded cysteine up to the conserved J-encoded phenylalanine. The earlier analysis of about 620 of the donors excluded sequences that lacked an unambiguous match to a single V gene segment. In an earlier analysis of 587 of the donors, V segments were called functional above 56.7% productive rearrangements and were called segregating when the between-donor standard deviation exceeded 5%. A statistical classification framework was developed to diagnose cytomegalovirus status using the catalog of TCR beta chain sequences. V and J gene assignment, in a later analysis, came from comparing TCR nucleotide sequences with IMGT/GENE-DB human TR gene sequences. In a later analysis, CDR3 sequences and most-parsimonious VDJ recombination scenarios were assigned using the TCRdist pipeline. In a later analysis, every TCR beta chain was defined by the combination of its CDR3 amino acid sequence and its V-gene family, and reads without a unique V-gene family were dropped. As a way to deal with suspected cross-contamination and a sequencing artifact, a later analysis dropped 450 to 600 nucleotide sequences that were highly shared and had low generation probability. In a later analysis, a clonal expansion index for each public chain was calculated from normalized within-repertoire ranks of inferred template counts. A later analysis computed generation probabilities with a VDJ recombination model fitted to out-of-frame rearrangements, and checked the results against IGoR. In a later analysis, hypergeometric tests were used to score TCR-TCR, TCR-HLA and TCR-CMV co-occurrence, with a repertoire-size bias correction applied to TCR pairs. To estimate false discovery rates, a later analysis permuted the HLA or CMV assignments 20 times. In a later analysis, co-occurring TCRs were grouped using DBSCAN, and TCRdist sequence similarity was added for clustering within HLA-allele-positive subsets. Co-occurrence clustering excluded repertoires with fewer than 30,000 or more than 120,000 public chains, plus five with anomalous nucleotide sharing. Entries here come from immuneACCESS through TCRdb and include only in-frame sequences with V and J called. Some clones fail to appear in such tables; in the studies checked, an unresolved V gene covers under half of the shortfall, and the cause of the remainder is unknown. For V, J and clone size, that table is used; D and trimming come from the DNA. The sample includes about 140,000 clones, with roughly 73% observed a single time. About 11% of the sample is held by the ten biggest clonotypes.

The cohort comprised some 700 healthy bone marrow donors. Cohort members were all nominally healthy when sampled, although unrecorded immune exposures were likely present. The donor tested CMV seropositive and was one of the 289 seropositive cohort members. Each donor provided a peripheral blood sample, and peripheral blood mononuclear cells were used for TCR beta sequencing. The Qiagen DNeasy Blood Extraction Kit was used to extract genomic DNA from the blood cell samples. The clonotype comes from a man aged 18 to 29 in good health and CMV-seropositive. The sample consisted of PBMCs.

The CDR3 sequence is CACPGSILGELFF. The bases read TGTGCCTGTCCGGGATCTATCCTGGGGGAGCTGTTTTTT. In this chain, TRBV30 is recombined with TRBJ2-2; the D gene is possibly TRBD2, with 5 bases matching. V and J are truncated by 6 bases and 8 bases respectively, leaving an intervening sequence of 16 bases. Including cysteine and phenylalanine, the CDR3 has 13 amino acids. The kept DNA is CDR3 alone, 39 bases in frame from the first base. CDR1 GTSNPN and CDR2 SVGIG were looked up in the germline V gene (reference sequence).